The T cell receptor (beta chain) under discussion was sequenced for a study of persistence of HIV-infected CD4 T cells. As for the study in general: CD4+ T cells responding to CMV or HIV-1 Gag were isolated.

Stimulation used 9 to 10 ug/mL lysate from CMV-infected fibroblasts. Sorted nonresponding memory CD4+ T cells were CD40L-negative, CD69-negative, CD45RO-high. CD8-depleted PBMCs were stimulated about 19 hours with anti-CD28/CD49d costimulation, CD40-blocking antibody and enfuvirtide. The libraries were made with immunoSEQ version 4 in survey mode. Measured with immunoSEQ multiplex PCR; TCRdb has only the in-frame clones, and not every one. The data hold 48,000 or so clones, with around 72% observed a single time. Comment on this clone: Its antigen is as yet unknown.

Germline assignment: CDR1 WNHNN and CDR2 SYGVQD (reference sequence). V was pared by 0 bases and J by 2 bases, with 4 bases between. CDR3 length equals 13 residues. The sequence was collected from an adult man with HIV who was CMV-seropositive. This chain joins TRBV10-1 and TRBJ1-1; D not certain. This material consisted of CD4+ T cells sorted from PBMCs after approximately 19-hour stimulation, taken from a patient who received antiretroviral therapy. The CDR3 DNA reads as TGCGCCAGCAGTGAGTCCGGAAACACTGAAGCTTTCTTT. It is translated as CASSESGNTEAFF.